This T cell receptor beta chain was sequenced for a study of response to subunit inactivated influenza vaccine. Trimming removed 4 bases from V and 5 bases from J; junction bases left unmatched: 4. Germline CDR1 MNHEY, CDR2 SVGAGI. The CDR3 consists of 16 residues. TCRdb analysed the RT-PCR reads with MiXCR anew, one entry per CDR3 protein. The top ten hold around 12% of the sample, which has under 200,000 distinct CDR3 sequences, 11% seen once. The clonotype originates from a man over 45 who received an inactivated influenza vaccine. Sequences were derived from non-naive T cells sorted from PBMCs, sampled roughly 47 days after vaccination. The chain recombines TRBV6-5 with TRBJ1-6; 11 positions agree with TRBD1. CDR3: CASSSRDRGNNSPLHF. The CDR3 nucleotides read TGTGCCAGCAGTTCTCGGGACAGGGGGAATAATTCACCCCTCCACTTT.